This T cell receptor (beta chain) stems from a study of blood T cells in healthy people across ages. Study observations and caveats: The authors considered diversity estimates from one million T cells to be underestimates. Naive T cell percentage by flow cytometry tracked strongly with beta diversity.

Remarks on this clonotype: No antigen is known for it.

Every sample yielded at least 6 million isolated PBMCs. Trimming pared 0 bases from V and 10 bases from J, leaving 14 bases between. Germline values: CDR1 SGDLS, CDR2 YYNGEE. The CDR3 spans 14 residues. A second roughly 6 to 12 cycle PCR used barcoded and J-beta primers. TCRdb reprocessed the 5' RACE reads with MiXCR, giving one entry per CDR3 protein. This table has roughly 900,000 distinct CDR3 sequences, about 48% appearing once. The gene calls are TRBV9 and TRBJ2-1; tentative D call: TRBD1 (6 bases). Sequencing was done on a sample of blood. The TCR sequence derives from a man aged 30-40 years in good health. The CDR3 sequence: CASSVAQGMGEQFF. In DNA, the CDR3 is TGTGCCAGCAGCGTAGCCCAGGGGATGGGGGAGCAGTTCTTC.